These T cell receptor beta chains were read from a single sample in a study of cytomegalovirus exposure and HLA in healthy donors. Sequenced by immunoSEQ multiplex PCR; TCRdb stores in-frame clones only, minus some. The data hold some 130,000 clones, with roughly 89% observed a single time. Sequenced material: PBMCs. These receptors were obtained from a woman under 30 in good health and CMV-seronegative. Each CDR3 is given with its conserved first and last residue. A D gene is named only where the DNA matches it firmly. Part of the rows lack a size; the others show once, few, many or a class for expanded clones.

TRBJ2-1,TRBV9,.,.,TGTGCCAGCAGCGTAGCAGGGGGGAGCTCCTACAATGAGCAGTTCTTC,CASSVAGGSSYNEQFF
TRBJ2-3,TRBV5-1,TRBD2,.,TGCGCCAGCAGCTCCGCGTCCCCCTCTAGCGGGGGGGATACGCAGTATTTT,CASSSASPSSGGDTQYF
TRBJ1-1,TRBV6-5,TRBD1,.,TGTGCCAGCAGTTCTGGACAGGGTGTAACTGAAGCTTTCTTT,CASSSGQGVTEAFF
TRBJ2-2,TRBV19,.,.,TGTGCCAGTAGTACACCTCAGGGATCCAGCACCGGGGAGCTGTTTTTT,CASSTPQGSSTGELFF
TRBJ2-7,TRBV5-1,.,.,TGCGCCAGCAGCTTGCAACAGGCCTACGAGCAGTACTTC,CASSLQQAYEQYF
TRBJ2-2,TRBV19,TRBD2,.,TGTGCCAGTCAAACGGGAGGGACCGGGGAGCTGTTTTTT,CASQTGGTGELFF
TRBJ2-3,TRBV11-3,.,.,TGTGCCAGCAGCTTAGGTCAGGGGCCGACAGATACGCAGTATTTT,CASSLGQGPTDTQYF
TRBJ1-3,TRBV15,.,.,TGTGCCACCAGCAGAGATCAGAACACCATATATTTT,CATSRDQNTIYF
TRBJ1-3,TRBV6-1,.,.,TGTGCCAGCAGCGGAGGGGGGGCTGGAAACACCATATATTTT,CASSGGGAGNTIYF
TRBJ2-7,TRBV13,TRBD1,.,TGTGCCAGCAGCTTAGGGCGGGGACAGGGGCCCTACGAGCAGTACTTC,CASSLGRGQGPYEQYF
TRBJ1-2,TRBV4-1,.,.,TGCGCCAGCAGCCAAGAATTTCGCAGGGGCGGCTACACCTTC,CASSQEFRRGGYTF
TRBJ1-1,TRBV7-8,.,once,TGTGCCAGCAGCTTAGAGGCCTCAGGAGCTTTCTTT,CASSLEASGAFF
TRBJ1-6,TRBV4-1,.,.,TGCGCCAGCAGCCTTCGGAGTAGGTTTTTGGATTCACCCCTCCACTTT,CASSLRSRFLDSPLHF
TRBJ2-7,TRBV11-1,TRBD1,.,TGTGCCAGCAGCTCTAGGGTCGACAGGGGATCCTACGAGCAGTACTTC,CASSSRVDRGSYEQYF
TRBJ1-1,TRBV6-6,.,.,TGTGCCAGCAGTTCAACAGAGGCTTTCTTT,CASSSTEAFF
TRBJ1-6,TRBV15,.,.,TGTGCCACCAGCATCAGGAATTCACCCCTCCACTTT,CATSIRNSPLHF
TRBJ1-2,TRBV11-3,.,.,TGTGCCAGCAGCCGGATCGGCGACAGCCCATCTAACTATGGCTACACCTTC,CASSRIGDSPSNYGYTF
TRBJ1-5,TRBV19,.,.,TGTGCCAGTAGTCCGGCGGGTAGCAATCAGCCCCAGCATTTT,CASSPAGSNQPQHF
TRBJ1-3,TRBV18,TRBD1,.,TGTGCCAGCTCACCGAGCCAGGGGGCTGGAAACACCATATATTTT,CASSPSQGAGNTIYF
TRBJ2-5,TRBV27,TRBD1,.,TGTGCCAGCAGCCGGACAGGGTTAGTCCAAGAGACCCAGTACTTC,CASSRTGLVQETQYF
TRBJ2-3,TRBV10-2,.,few,TGCGCCAGCAGTGAGGGATACGGGAGCACAGATACGCAGTATTTT,CASSEGYGSTDTQYF
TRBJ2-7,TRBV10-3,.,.,TGTGCCATCAGTGAGTCCAGATACGAGCAGTACTTC,CAISESRYEQYF
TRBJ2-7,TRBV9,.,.,TGTGCCAGCAGCGTATCTGGTGGCGGATTCTCCTACGAGCAGTACTTC,CASSVSGGGFSYEQYF
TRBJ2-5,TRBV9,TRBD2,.,TGTGCCAGCAGCCCCGGGGGGTTGGGAGAGACCCAGTACTTC,CASSPGGLGETQYF
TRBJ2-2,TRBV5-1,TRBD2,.,TGCGCCAGCAGCCGGACTAGCGGGGTTTTTTCCACCGGGGAGCTGTTTTTT,CASSRTSGVFSTGELFF
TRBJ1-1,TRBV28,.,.,TGTGCCAGCAGTTTTGGGCAGAACACTGAAGCTTTCTTT,CASSFGQNTEAFF
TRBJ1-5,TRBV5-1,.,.,TGCGCCAGCAGCCTCGGAGGGAAGAGCAATCAGCCCCAGCATTTT,CASSLGGKSNQPQHF
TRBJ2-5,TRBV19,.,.,TGTGCCAGTAGTAAGGCGGACATACAAGAGACCCAGTACTTC,CASSKADIQETQYF
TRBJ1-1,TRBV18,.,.,TGTGCCAGCTCACCTCCCGACACCTTACTGAACACTGAAGCTTTCTTT,CASSPPDTLLNTEAFF
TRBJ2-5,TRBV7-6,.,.,TGTGCCAGCAGCTTAGCATCGGGGAGACAAGAGACCCAGTACTTC,CASSLASGRQETQYF
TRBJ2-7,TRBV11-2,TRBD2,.,TGTGCCAGCAGCTTCCCCATGGGGCTAGCGGGTCGGACCTACGAGCAGTACTTC,CASSFPMGLAGRTYEQYF
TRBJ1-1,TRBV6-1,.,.,TGTGCCAGCAGTGATCTGAGGAACACTGAAGCTTTCTTT,CASSDLRNTEAFF
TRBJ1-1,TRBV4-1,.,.,TGCGCCAGCAGCCAAGATCGGTCGCGCACTGAAGCTTTCTTT,CASSQDRSRTEAFF
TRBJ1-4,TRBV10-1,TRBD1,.,TGCGCCAGCAGCGCCGGGACAGGCGAAGAAAAACTGTTTTTT,CASSAGTGEEKLFF
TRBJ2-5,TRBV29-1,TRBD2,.,TGCAGCGACCGGACTAGCGGGGGGGCGGAGACCCAGTACTTC,CSDRTSGGAETQYF